This TCR beta chain was captured by sequencing in a study of shared clonotypes between healthy human individuals. Sequencing was performed with immunoSEQ multiplex PCR; in TCRdb, only in-frame clones are kept and a portion is missing. The top ten hold 10% to 15% of the sample, which has 400,000 to 500,000 clones, less than 80% seen once. There are 15 residues in the CDR3. Looked up from germline, CDR1 is SGHRS and CDR2 is YFSETQ. J was trimmed by 5 bases and V by 5 bases; bases with no gene match: 9. The chain has TRBV5-1 and TRBJ1-1, with 10 bases lining up with TRBD1. The clonotype was recovered from a woman between 35 and 50 years old in good health. Some clones in this sample may be carry-over from other donors' samples. Sequencing used PBMCs. This chain's CDR3 is CASRLRQGARTEAFF. In DNA form, the CDR3 reads TGCGCCAGCAGACTAAGACAGGGGGCGAGGACTGAAGCTTTCTTT.